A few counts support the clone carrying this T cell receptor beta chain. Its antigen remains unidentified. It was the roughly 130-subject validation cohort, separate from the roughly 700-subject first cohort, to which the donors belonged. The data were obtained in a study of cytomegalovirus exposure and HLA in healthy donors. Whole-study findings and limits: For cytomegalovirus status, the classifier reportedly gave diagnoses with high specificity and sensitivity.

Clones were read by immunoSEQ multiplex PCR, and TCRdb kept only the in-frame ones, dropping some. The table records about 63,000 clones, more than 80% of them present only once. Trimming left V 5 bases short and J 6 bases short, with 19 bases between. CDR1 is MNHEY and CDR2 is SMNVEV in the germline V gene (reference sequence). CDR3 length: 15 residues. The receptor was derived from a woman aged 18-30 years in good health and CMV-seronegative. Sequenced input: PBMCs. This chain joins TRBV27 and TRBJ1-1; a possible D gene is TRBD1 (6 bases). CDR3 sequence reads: CASSPNPRGLAEAFF. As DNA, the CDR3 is TGTGCCAGCAGTCCCAATCCGAGGGGGTTGGCTGAAGCTTTCTTT.